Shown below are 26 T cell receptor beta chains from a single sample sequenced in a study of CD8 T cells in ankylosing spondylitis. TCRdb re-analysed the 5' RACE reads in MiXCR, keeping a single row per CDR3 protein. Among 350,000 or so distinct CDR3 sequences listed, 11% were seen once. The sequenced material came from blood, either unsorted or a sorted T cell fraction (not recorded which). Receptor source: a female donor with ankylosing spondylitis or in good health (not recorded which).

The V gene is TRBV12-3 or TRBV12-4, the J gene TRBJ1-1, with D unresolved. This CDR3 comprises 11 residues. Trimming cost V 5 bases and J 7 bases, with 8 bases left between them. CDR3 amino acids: CASSTLGEAFF. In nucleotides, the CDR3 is TGTGCCAGCAGTACATTGGGTGAAGCTTTCTTT.

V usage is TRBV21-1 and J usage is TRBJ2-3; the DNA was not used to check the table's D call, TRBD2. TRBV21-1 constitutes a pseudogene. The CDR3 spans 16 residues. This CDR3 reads CASSIRLAASTDTQYF. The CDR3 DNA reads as TGTGCCAGCAGCATCCGCCTAGCAGCTTCCACAGATACGCAGTATTTT.

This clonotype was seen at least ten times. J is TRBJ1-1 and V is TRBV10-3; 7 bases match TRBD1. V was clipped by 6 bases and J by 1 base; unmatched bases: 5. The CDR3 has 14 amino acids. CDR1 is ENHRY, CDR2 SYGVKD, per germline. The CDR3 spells CAIRETGSNTEAFF. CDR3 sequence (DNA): TGTGCCATCAGAGAGACAGGGTCGAACACTGAAGCTTTCTTT.

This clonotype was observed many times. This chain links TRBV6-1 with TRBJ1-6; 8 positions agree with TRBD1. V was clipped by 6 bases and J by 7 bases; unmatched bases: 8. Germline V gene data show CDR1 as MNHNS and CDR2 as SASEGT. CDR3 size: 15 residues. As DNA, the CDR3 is TGTGCCAGCAGCTTGGGGACAGGTCAAAATTCACCCCTCCACTTT. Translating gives CASSLGTGQNSPLHF.

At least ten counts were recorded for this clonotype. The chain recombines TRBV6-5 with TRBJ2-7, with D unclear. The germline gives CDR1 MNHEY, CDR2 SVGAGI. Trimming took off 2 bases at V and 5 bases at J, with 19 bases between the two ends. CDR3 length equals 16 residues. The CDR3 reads CASSYLPPRNGHEQYF. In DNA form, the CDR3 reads TGTGCCAGCAGTTACCTCCCTCCGAGGAATGGCCACGAGCAGTACTTC.

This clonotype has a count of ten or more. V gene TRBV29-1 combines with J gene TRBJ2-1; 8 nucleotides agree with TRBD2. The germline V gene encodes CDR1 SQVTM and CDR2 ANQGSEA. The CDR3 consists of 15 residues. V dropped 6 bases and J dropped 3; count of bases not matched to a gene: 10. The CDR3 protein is CSVEPDSGDYNEQFF. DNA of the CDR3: TGCAGCGTGGAGCCGGATAGCGGGGACTACAATGAGCAGTTCTTC.

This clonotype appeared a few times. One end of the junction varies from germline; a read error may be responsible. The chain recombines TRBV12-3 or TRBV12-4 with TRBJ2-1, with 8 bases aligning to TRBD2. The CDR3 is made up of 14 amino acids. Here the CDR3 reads CASSVAGTYNEQFF. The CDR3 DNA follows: TGTGCCAGCAGTGTAGCGGGAACCTACAATGAGCAGTTCTTC.

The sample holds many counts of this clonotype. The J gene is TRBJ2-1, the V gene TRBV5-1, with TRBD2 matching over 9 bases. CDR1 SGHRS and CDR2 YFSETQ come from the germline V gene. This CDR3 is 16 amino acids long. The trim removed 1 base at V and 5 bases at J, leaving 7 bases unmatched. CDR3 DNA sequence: TGCGCCAGCAGCTTGTACGCTAGCGGGATGCACAATGAGCAGTTCTTC. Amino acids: CASSLYASGMHNEQFF.

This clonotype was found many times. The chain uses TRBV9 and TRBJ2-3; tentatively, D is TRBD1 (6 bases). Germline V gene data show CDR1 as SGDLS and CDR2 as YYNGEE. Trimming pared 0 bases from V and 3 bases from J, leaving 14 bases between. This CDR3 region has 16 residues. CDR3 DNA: TGTGCCAGCAGCGTAGGGTCAGGGGTCGGGACAGATACGCAGTATTTT. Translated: CASSVGSGVGTDTQYF.

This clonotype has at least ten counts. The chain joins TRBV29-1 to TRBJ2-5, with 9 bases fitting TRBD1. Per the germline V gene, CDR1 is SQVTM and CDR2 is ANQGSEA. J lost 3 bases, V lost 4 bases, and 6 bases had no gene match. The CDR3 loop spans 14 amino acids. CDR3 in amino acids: CSVGSGQGKETQYF. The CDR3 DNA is TGCAGCGTTGGTTCCGGACAGGGGAAAGAGACCCAGTACTTC.

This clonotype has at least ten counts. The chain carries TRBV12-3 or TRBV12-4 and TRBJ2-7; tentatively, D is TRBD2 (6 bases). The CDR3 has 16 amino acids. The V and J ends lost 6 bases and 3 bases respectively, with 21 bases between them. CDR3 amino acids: CASSPKTGLVFYEQYF. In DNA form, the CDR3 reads TGTGCCAGCAGCCCCAAGACGGGACTTGTTTTCTACGAGCAGTACTTC.

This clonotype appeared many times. The DNA for the CDR3 is TGTGCCAGCAGTTTCTTGAGACAGGTACCCTACGAGCAGTACTTC. Amino acid sequence: CASSFLRQVPYEQYF. The V gene is TRBV27, the J gene TRBJ2-7; maybe TRBD1 (6 bases). The CDR3 consists of 15 residues. The V gene lost 3 bases and the J gene lost 2 bases, with 14 bases spanning the gap. Germline V gene sequence: CDR1 MNHEY, CDR2 SMNVEV (reference sequence).

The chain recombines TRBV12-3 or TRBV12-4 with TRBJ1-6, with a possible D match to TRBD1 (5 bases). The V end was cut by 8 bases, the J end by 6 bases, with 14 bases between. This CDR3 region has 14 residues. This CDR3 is CASQVGHRNSPLHF. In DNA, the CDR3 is TGTGCCAGCCAGGTCGGACATCGTAATTCACCCCTCCACTTT.

The CDR3 here is CSAREPQRVGKNIQYF. Written as DNA, the CDR3 is TGCAGTGCTAGGGAACCGCAGCGGGTTGGCAAAAACATTCAGTACTTC. V is TRBV20-1 and J is TRBJ2-4; possible D gene TRBD2, 6 bases. Deletions cut 3 bases from V and 3 bases from J, with 18 bases between. Looked up from germline, CDR1 is DFQATT and CDR2 is SNEGSKA (reference sequence). CDR3 length: 16 amino acids.

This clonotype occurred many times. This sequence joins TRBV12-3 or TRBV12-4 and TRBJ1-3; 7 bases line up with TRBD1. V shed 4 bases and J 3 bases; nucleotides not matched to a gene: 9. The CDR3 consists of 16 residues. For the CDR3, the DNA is TGTGCCAGCAGTTCCCGGACAGGTTTCGGTGGAAACACCATATATTTT. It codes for CASSSRTGFGGNTIYF.

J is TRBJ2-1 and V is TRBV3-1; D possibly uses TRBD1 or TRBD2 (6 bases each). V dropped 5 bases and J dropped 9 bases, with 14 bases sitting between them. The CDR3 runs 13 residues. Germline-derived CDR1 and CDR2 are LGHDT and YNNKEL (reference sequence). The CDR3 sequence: CASSTRLGGEQFF. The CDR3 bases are TGTGCCAGCAGCACCCGACTAGGGGGTGAGCAGTTCTTC.

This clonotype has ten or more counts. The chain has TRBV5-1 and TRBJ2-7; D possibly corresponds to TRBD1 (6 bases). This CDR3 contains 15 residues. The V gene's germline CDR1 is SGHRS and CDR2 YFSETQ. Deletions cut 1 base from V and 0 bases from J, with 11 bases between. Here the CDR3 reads CASSLRPGDSYEQYF. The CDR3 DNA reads TGCGCCAGCAGCTTGCGACCAGGGGACTCCTACGAGCAGTACTTC.

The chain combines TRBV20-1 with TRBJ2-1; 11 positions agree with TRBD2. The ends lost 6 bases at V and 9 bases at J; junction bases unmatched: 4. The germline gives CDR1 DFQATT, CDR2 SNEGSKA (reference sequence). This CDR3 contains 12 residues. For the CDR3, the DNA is TGCAGTGCACGGACTAGCGGGTTTGAGCAGTTCTTC. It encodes CSARTSGFEQFF.

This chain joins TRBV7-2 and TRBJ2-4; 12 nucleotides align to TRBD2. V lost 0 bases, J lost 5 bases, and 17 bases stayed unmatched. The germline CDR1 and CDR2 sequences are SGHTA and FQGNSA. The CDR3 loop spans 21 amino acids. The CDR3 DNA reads TGTGCCAGCAGCTTAGCGAAGGGCAGACTAGCGGGAGAGGGGCTGGAAAACATTCAGTACTTC. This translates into CASSLAKGRLAGEGLENIQYF.

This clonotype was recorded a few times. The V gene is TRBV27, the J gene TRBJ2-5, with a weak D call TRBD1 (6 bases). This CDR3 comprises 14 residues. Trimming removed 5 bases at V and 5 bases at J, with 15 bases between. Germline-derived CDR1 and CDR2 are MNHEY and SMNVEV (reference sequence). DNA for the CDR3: TGTGCCAGCAGTCACAGGGTTTATGGGGAGACCCAGTACTTC. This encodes CASSHRVYGETQYF.

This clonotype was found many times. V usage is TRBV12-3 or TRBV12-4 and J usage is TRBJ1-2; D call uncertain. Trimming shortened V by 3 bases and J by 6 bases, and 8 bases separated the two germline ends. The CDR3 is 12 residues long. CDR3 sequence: CASSLFGDGYTF. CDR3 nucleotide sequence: TGTGCCAGCAGTTTGTTTGGGGATGGCTACACCTTC.

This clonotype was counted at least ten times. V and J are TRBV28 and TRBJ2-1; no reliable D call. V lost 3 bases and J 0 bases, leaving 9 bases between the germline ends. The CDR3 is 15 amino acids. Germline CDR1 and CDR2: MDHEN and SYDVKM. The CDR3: CASSLGWSSYNEQFF. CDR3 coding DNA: TGTGCCAGCAGTTTGGGTTGGAGCTCCTACAATGAGCAGTTCTTC.

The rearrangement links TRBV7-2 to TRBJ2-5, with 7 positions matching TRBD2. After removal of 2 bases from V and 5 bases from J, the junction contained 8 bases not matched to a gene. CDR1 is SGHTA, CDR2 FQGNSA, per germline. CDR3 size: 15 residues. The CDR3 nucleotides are TGTGCCAGCAGCTTATCACTAGCGCTCGGGGAGACCCAGTACTTC. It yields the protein CASSLSLALGETQYF.

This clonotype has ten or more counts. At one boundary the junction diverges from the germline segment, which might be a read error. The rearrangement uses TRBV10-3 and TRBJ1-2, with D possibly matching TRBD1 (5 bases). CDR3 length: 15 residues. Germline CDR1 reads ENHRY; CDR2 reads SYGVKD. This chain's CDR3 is CAIGERGVSNYGYTF. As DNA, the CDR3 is TGTGCCATCGGTGAACGGGGGGTTTCTAACTATGGCTACACCTTC.

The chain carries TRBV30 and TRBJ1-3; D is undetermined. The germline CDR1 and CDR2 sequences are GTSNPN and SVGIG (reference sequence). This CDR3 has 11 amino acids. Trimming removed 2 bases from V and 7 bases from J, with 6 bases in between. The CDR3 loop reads CAWSFGNTIYF. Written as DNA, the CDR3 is TGTGCCTGGAGTTTTGGGAACACCATATATTTT.

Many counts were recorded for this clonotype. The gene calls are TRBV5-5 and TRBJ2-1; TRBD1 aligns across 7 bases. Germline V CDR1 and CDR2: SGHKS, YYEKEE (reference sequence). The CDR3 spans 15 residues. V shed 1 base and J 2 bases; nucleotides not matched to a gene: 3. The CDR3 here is CASSLQQGAYNEQFF. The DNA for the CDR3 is TGTGCCAGCAGCTTGCAGCAGGGGGCCTACAATGAGCAGTTCTTC.